One sample yielded the 30 T cell receptor beta chains listed below, sequenced in a study of blood T cell repertoires in COVID-19. Libraries were prepared by immunoSEQ multiplex PCR; TCRdb keeps only in-frame clonotypes and omits some of them. The sample includes roughly 410,000 clones, about 87% seen only once; the top ten take about 2.3%. The sequencing input was peripheral blood. All receptors derive from a woman aged 60-70 years with COVID-19, enrolled during active disease.

The V gene is TRBV6-5, the J gene TRBJ1-2, with unresolved D. Germline-derived CDR1 and CDR2 are MNHEY and SVGAGI. The CDR3 loop spans 13 amino acids. V lost 0 bases, J lost 7 bases, and 9 bases lay in between. The CDR3 DNA follows: TGTGCCAGCAGTTACTCCGGGGTGGCTGGCTACACCTTC. Amino acids: CASSYSGVAGYTF.

The chain links TRBV4-1 to TRBJ2-2; D unclear. CDR1 MGHRA and CDR2 YSYEKL come from the germline V gene. V gave up 3 bases and J gave up 0 bases, with 11 bases separating them. CDR3 length equals 16 residues. The CDR3 sequence: CASSHSLLSNTGELFF. Written as DNA, the CDR3 is TGCGCCAGCAGCCATAGTCTACTCTCGAACACCGGGGAGCTGTTTTTT.

This sequence joins TRBV5-1 and TRBJ1-2, with TRBD1 matching over 9 bases. With V trimmed by 1 base and J by 6 bases, 7 bases remained unmatched. Germline CDR1 reads SGHRS; CDR2 reads YFSETQ. This CDR3 has 15 amino acids. The CDR3 DNA is TGCGCCAGCAGCTTGCTCCCGGGACAGGGTGATGGCTACACCTTC. It specifies CASSLLPGQGDGYTF. Based on the CDR3 plus reference TRBV5-1 and TRBJ1-2, the full variable domain is KAGVTQTPRYLIKTRGQQVTLSCSPISGHRSVSWYQQTPGQGLQFLFEYFSETQRNKGNFPGRFSGRQFSNSRSEMNVSTLELGDSALYLCASSLLPGQGDGYTFGSGTRLTVV.

This clone was detected only once. The chain couples TRBV6-5 to TRBJ1-1, with D unresolved. Per the germline V gene, CDR1 is MNHEY and CDR2 is SVGAGI. The V end lost 6 bases, the J end lost 8 bases, and 19 bases lay between the germline ends. This CDR3 spans 14 amino acids. The CDR3 DNA is TGTGCCAGCAGGTATGACGGCACGCCACAGGAAGCTTTCTTT. Encoded protein: CASRYDGTPQEAFF.

This chain joins TRBV3-1 (or the pseudogene TRBV3-2) and TRBJ1-2; perhaps TRBD1 as D (5 bases). CDR1 LGHDT and CDR2 YNNKEL come from the germline V gene (reference sequence). The CDR3 runs 18 residues. V was shortened by 2 bases and J by 4 bases, with 23 bases between the two germline ends. The CDR3 reads CASSQLGGPTLLTYGYTF. The CDR3 DNA follows: TGTGCCAGCAGCCAACTCGGGGGACCCACCCTATTGACCTATGGCTACACCTTC.

This chain uses TRBV2 with TRBJ2-5, with 7 positions matching TRBD1. Trimming cost V 5 bases and J 5 bases; bases outside gene matches: 8. This CDR3 is built from 14 residues. The V gene's germline CDR1 is SNHLY and CDR2 FYNNEI. CDR3 in amino acids: CASSPLLGQETQYF. The CDR3 DNA reads as TGTGCCAGCAGTCCGTTACTGGGACAGGAGACCCAGTACTTC.

This rearrangement joins TRBV7-7 to TRBJ1-5, with 8 positions matching TRBD1. CDR3 length equals 16 residues. V dropped 4 bases and J dropped 6; count of bases not matched to a gene: 11. Germline lookup yields CDR1 SSHAT and CDR2 FNYEAQ (reference sequence). The CDR3 region has the DNA TGTGCCAGCAGCTACCAAGGACAGGGAGCGGGTCAGCCCCAGCATTTT. Its translation: CASSYQGQGAGQPQHF.

The chain is built from TRBV10-3 and TRBJ1-6; D is uncertain. This CDR3 has 13 residues. V lost 4 bases and J 4 bases, leaving 5 bases between the germline ends. Germline V lookup: CDR1 ENHRY, CDR2 SYGVKD. CDR3 sequence (DNA): TGTGCCATCAGTGGCGGGTATAATTCACCCCTCCACTTT. Translating it yields CAISGGYNSPLHF.

V and J are TRBV29-1 and TRBJ2-1; D may be TRBD1 (6 bases). Germline loops: CDR1 SQVTM, CDR2 ANQGSEA. Between the trimmed V and J ends, which lost 7 bases and 3 bases, there was a span of 22 bases. There are 16 residues in the CDR3. CDR3 sequence reads: CSAPILGRGYYNEQFF. The CDR3 bases are TGCAGCGCCCCGATTTTGGGCAGGGGCTACTACAATGAGCAGTTCTTC.

The rearrangement joins TRBV28 to TRBJ1-2; 12 bases align to TRBD1. Germline V gene lookup returns CDR1 MDHEN and CDR2 SYDVKM. The CDR3 sequence is 13 residues long. V was pared by 6 bases and J by 8 bases, with 4 bases of the junction left unmatched. The CDR3 sequence: CASRWDRGLGYTF. DNA for the CDR3: TGTGCCAGCAGATGGGACAGGGGGCTAGGCTACACCTTC.

The chain couples TRBV4-1 to TRBJ1-2, with 12 bases fitting TRBD1. Germline trimming cut 0 bases from V and 8 bases from J; bases unmatched to any gene: 10. There are 17 residues in the CDR3. Germline V lookup: CDR1 MGHRA, CDR2 YSYEKL. For the CDR3, the DNA is TGCGCCAGCAGCCAAGATAGGGGACAGGGGGCTGGTGAAGGCTACACCTTC. It translates to CASSQDRGQGAGEGYTF.

The V call is TRBV19, the J call TRBJ2-7; D is perhaps TRBD1 (6 bases). CDR1 is LNHDA and CDR2 is SQIVND in the germline V gene (reference sequence). Trimming cost V 4 bases and J 3 bases, with 13 bases left between them. The CDR3 is 14 amino acids. CDR3: CASSNPGQIYEQYF. In nucleotides, the CDR3 is TGTGCCAGTAGTAACCCAGGACAGATCTACGAGCAGTACTTC.

The V call is TRBV18, the J call TRBJ1-3; TRBD1 agrees at 7 bases. This CDR3 contains 18 residues. The germline gives CDR1 KGHSH, CDR2 LQKENI. The junction had 13 bases not matched to a gene; V was cut back by 3 bases and J by 2 bases. The CDR3 is CASSPSSGTVKTGNTIYF. CDR3 nucleotides: TGTGCCAGCTCACCGAGCTCCGGGACAGTGAAGACTGGAAACACCATATATTTT. Full variable domain (rest looked up from reference TRBV18 and TRBJ1-3): NAGVMQNPRHLVRRRGQEARLRCSPMKGHSHVYWYRQLPEEGLKFMVYLQKENIIDESGMPKERFSAEFPKEGPSILRIQQVVRGDSAAYFCASSPSSGTVKTGNTIYFGEGSWLTVV.

The V and J genes are TRBV10-2 and TRBJ2-2; TRBD1 matches 8 bases. Trimming at V came to 9 bases and at J to 3 bases, leaving 9 bases not matched to a gene. Per the germline V gene, CDR1 is WSHSY and CDR2 is SAAADI. The CDR3 has 15 amino acids. CDR3 loop: CARRSTDRDTGELFF. The DNA of the CDR3 is TGCGCCAGGCGCTCCACGGACAGGGACACCGGGGAGCTGTTTTTT.

The chain has TRBV14 and TRBJ2-5, with D possibly being TRBD2 (6 bases). The V and J ends lost 0 bases and 9 bases respectively, with 20 bases between them. The CDR3 totals 16 residues. CDR1 SGHDN and CDR2 FVKESK come from the germline V gene. CDR3 bases: TGTGCCAGCAGCCAAGAAGGAGGGTCTCCCCTGAGGGCCCAGTACTTC. Protein sequence: CASSQEGGSPLRAQYF.

This CDR3 reads CASTDTGQGLDTEAFF. The CDR3 coding sequence is TGTGCCAGTACCGATACGGGACAGGGGTTAGACACTGAAGCTTTCTTT. V is TRBV19 and J is TRBJ1-1, with 10 bases lining up with TRBD1. In germline, CDR1 is LNHDA, CDR2 SQIVND (reference sequence). The CDR3 has 16 amino acids. J gave up 3 bases and V 7 bases, and 11 bases lay outside the gene matches.

The gene calls are TRBV3-1 (or the pseudogene TRBV3-2) and TRBJ2-1; 14 nucleotides agree with TRBD2. Looked up from germline, CDR1 is LGHDT and CDR2 is YNNKEL (reference sequence). The CDR3 consists of 19 residues. The trim removed 3 bases at V and 4 bases at J, leaving 11 bases unmatched. In DNA form, the CDR3 reads TGTGCCAGCAGCCAGCGGACTAGCGGGGGGACCCTAACTTACAATGAGCAGTTCTTC. Its translation: CASSQRTSGGTLTYNEQFF.

V is TRBV9 and J is TRBJ2-3; tentative D call: TRBD2 (6 bases). CDR3 length: 11 residues. Germline V gives CDR1 SGDLS, CDR2 YYNGEE. The V gene lost 4 bases and the J gene lost 9 bases, with 9 bases spanning the gap. CDR3 residues: CASSPRETQYF. CDR3 DNA: TGTGCCAGCAGCCCCCGGGAGACGCAGTATTTT. Together with reference TRBV9 and TRBJ2-3, the CDR3 gives the full variable domain: DSGVTQTPKHLITATGQRVTLRCSPRSGDLSVYWYQQSLDQGLQFLIQYYNGEERAKGNILERFSAQQFPDLHSELNLSSLELGDSALYFCASSPRETQYFGPGTRLTVL.

The chain combines TRBV5-4 with TRBJ2-2; 9 nucleotides match TRBD1. V lost 4 bases, J lost 6 bases, and 10 bases stayed unmatched. The CDR3 length is 16 residues. The germline V gene has CDR1 SGHNT and CDR2 YYREEE (reference sequence). CDR3 DNA sequence: TGTGCCAGCAGCGCGGGACAGGGAAGAGAACCCGGGGAGCTGTTTTTT. It specifies CASSAGQGREPGELFF.

This chain connects TRBV9 to TRBJ2-4, with D perhaps matching TRBD2 (6 bases). The CDR3 extends over 14 amino acids. With 3 bases removed from V and 4 bases from J, the gap between germline ends came to 11 bases. The germline V gene encodes CDR1 SGDLS and CDR2 YYNGEE. The CDR3 coding sequence is TGTGCCAGCAGCGGCGGGGCCGGGAAAAACATTCAGTACTTC. It codes for CASSGGAGKNIQYF. The variable domain in full, completed from reference TRBV9 and TRBJ2-4, reads DSGVTQTPKHLITATGQRVTLRCSPRSGDLSVYWYQQSLDQGLQFLIQYYNGEERAKGNILERFSAQQFPDLHSELNLSSLELGDSALYFCASSGGAGKNIQYFGAGTRLSVL.

The genes are TRBV28 and TRBJ1-5, with 9 positions matching TRBD1. V was pared by 6 bases and J by 6 bases, with 6 bases of the junction left unmatched. The germline V gene has CDR1 MDHEN and CDR2 SYDVKM. This CDR3 has 14 residues. DNA of the CDR3: TGTGCCAGCAGGACAGGGGGGTTCGGTCAGCCCCAGCATTTT. As protein: CASRTGGFGQPQHF.

The chain couples TRBV28 to TRBJ2-2; 7 bases line up with TRBD1. Germline-derived CDR1 and CDR2 are MDHEN and SYDVKM. This CDR3 is built from 15 residues. With V trimmed by 2 bases and J by 6 bases, 6 bases remained unmatched. Written as DNA, the CDR3 is TGTGCCAGCAGTTTAGAGACAGGGATGGCCGGGGAGCTGTTTTTT. Protein sequence: CASSLETGMAGELFF.

This chain links TRBV27 with TRBJ2-1; 9 bases align to TRBD2. Germline CDR1 reads MNHEY; CDR2 reads SMNVEV (reference sequence). CDR3 size: 16 residues. Trimming took 2 bases from V and 4 from J; bases not matched to a gene: 6. The CDR3: CASSLGTSLRYNEQFF. CDR3 bases: TGTGCCAGCAGTTTAGGGACTAGCTTGAGGTACAATGAGCAGTTCTTC.

The rearrangement links TRBV7-3 to TRBJ2-6; no definite D call. V gave up 4 bases and J gave up 0 bases, with 13 bases separating them. CDR1 is SGHTA and CDR2 is FQGTGA in the germline V gene. The CDR3 runs to 17 residues. The CDR3 sequence: CASSSLGQSSGANVLTF. The CDR3 region has the DNA TGTGCCAGCAGCTCCTTGGGCCAGAGCTCTGGGGCCAACGTCCTGACTTTC. Full variable domain (rest looked up from reference TRBV7-3 and TRBJ2-6): GAGVSQTPSNKVTEKGKYVELRCDPISGHTALYWYRQSLGQGPEFLIYFQGTGAADDSGLPNDRFFAVRPEGSVSTLKIQRTERGDSAVYLCASSSLGQSSGANVLTFGAGSRLTVL.

The J gene is TRBJ1-6, the V gene TRBV5-1, with D uncertain. Per germline, CDR1 SGHRS and CDR2 YFSETQ. V lost 0 bases and J 0 bases, leaving 7 bases between the germline ends. The CDR3 contains 16 residues. For the CDR3, the DNA is TGCGCCAGCAGCTTGGGGTCTAGCTCCTATAATTCACCCCTCCACTTT. It translates to CASSLGSSSYNSPLHF.

CDR3 in DNA: TGTGCCAGCAGCTTAGCCGGGACAGGGGCGTTTCAGCCCCAGCATTTT. Protein sequence: CASSLAGTGAFQPQHF. The chain is built from TRBV7-9 and TRBJ1-5; TRBD1 aligns across 10 bases. This CDR3 comprises 16 residues. J was trimmed by 6 bases and V by 0 bases; bases with no gene match: 5. Germline V gene data show CDR1 as SEHNR and CDR2 as FQNEAQ (reference sequence).

V and J are TRBV12-3 or TRBV12-4 and TRBJ1-3; TRBD1 matches at 8 bases. This CDR3 spans 13 amino acids. The V and J ends lost 6 bases and 9 bases, in that order; junction bases with no gene match: 7. The CDR3 loop is CASSRQGRSTIYF. CDR3 sequence (DNA): TGTGCCAGCAGCAGACAGGGGCGGTCCACCATATATTTT.

Remarks on this clone: This may be a read error, as it is one base from a much larger clone. The chain links TRBV7-9 to TRBJ1-1; TRBD1 is a possible D gene (6 bases). The CDR3 loop spans 14 amino acids. V gave up 4 bases and J gave up 0 bases, with 9 bases separating them. Per the germline V gene, CDR1 is SEHNR and CDR2 is FQNEAQ (reference sequence). DNA for the CDR3: TGTGCCAGCAGCTCCGACAGGATGAACACTGAAGCTTTCTTT. Translating gives CASSSDRMNTEAFF.

This sequence joins TRBV28 and TRBJ1-5, with 9 bases lining up with TRBD1. Germline values: CDR1 MDHEN, CDR2 SYDVKM. J lost 3 bases, V lost 8 bases, and 11 bases had no gene match. CDR3 length: 16 amino acids. The chain's CDR3 is CASASGTGPNNQPQHF. CDR3 nucleotide sequence: TGTGCCAGCGCCTCCGGGACAGGGCCTAACAATCAGCCCCAGCATTTT.

The rearrangement links TRBV5-5 to TRBJ1-1; maybe TRBD1 (5 bases). CDR1 SGHKS and CDR2 YYEKEE come from the germline V gene (reference sequence). Trimming took 0 bases from V and 11 from J, leaving 8 bases between them. The length of the CDR3 is 11 residues. The CDR3 DNA reads TGTGCCAGCAGCTTGGGGGGCGCGGCTTTCTTT. Translated, it gives CASSLGGAAFF. Full variable domain (missing parts from reference TRBV5-5 and TRBJ1-1): DAGVTQSPTHLIKTRGQQVTLRCSPISGHKSVSWYQQVLGQGPQFIFQYYEKEERGRGNFPDRFSARQFPNYSSELNVNALLLGDSALYLCASSLGGAAFFGQGTRLTVV.